The 32 T cell receptor beta chains listed next were all sequenced from one sample in a study of OX40 agonist ivuxolimab in advanced cancers. Library method: the immunoSEQ multiplex PCR assay. The table comes from immuneACCESS by way of TCRdb, which keeps in-frame sequences with V and J called. Part of the clones is missing from these tables; in studies checked, under half for an unresolved V gene and the rest for unknown reasons. The sample has tens of thousands of clones on record, around 80% of them singletons. The ten most abundant clones make up roughly 7.3% of the sample. The sequencing used CD4+ or CD8+ T cells sorted from blood, collected in a trial of the OX40 agonist ivuxolimab. These receptors originate from an adult with an advanced solid tumor such as melanoma, head and neck, liver or kidney cancer.

V and J are TRBV2 and TRBJ1-1; D possibly corresponds to TRBD1 (5 bases). The germline V gene has CDR1 SNHLY and CDR2 FYNNEI. Trimming took off 4 bases at V and 3 bases at J, with 9 bases between the two ends. The CDR3 is 13 amino acids. CDR3 bases: TGTGCCAGCAGTGGGGGGAGATACACTGAAGCTTTCTTT. Its translation: CASSGGRYTEAFF.

J is TRBJ2-7 and V is TRBV18; 8 bases fit TRBD1. CDR1 and CDR2 (germline): KGHSH, LQKENI. The CDR3 has 12 residues. With V trimmed by 4 bases and J by 7 bases, 3 bases remained unmatched. CDR3 residues: CASSLWDREQYF. The CDR3 DNA reads as TGTGCCAGCTCACTCTGGGACAGGGAGCAGTACTTC.

This sequence joins TRBV6-5 and TRBJ1-1, with 7 bases identical to TRBD1. V shed 2 bases, J shed 6 bases, and the junction held 6 bases outside the gene matches. The CDR3 has 14 amino acids. The germline V gene encodes CDR1 MNHEY and CDR2 SVGAGI. CDR3 protein: CASSYGTANPEAFF. The CDR3 DNA reads TGTGCCAGCAGTTACGGGACAGCGAATCCTGAAGCTTTCTTT.

V usage is TRBV9 and J usage is TRBJ2-7, with D perhaps matching TRBD1 or TRBD2 (5 bases each). The CDR3 length is 14 residues. Trimming removed 5 bases from V and 0 bases from J, with 12 bases in between. The germline gives CDR1 SGDLS, CDR2 YYNGEE. The DNA of the CDR3 is TGTGCCAGCAGTCATGCTGGGGGCTCCTACGAGCAGTACTTC. Translation: CASSHAGGSYEQYF.

The chain couples TRBV30 to TRBJ2-2; D remains unclear. CDR3 length: 14 amino acids. With 2 bases removed from V and 1 base from J, the gap between germline ends came to 8 bases. The germline V gene has CDR1 GTSNPN and CDR2 SVGIG (reference sequence). The CDR3 protein is CAWSSSLNTGELFF. The CDR3, as DNA: TGTGCCTGGAGTTCCTCTCTGAACACCGGGGAGCTGTTTTTT.

The chain links TRBV5-1 to TRBJ2-7; 15 bases are shared with TRBD2. V shed 4 bases and J 2 bases; nucleotides not matched to a gene: 7. Germline CDR1 and CDR2: SGHRS and YFSETQ. The CDR3 runs 17 residues. The CDR3 protein is CASSPGLAGGKAYEQYF. Here the CDR3 DNA reads TGCGCCAGCAGCCCTGGACTAGCGGGAGGGAAAGCCTACGAGCAGTACTTC.

On this clone: An end of the junction does not agree with germline; a read error may underlie this. DNA of the CDR3: TGTGCCAGCAGTTTCGGGACAGGGGACGAGCAGTACTTC. This translates into CASSFGTGDEQYF. The chain couples TRBV5-1 to TRBJ2-7, with 10 bases matching TRBD1. CDR1 SGHRS and CDR2 YFSETQ come from the germline V gene. The CDR3 consists of 13 residues.

V gene TRBV27 combines with J gene TRBJ2-5; D is unresolved. The J call is uncertain, as TRBJ2-7 better fits the DNA end. The CDR3 has 12 amino acids. Germline CDR1 and CDR2: MNHEY and SMNVEV (reference sequence). This chain's CDR3 is CASSPSFYEQYF. In nucleotides, the CDR3 is TGTGCCAGCAGTCCATCTTTCTACGAGCAGTACTTC.

The sample holds a few counts of this clone. The chain uses TRBV5-1 and TRBJ2-2; D remains unclear. CDR1 and CDR2 (germline): SGHRS, YFSETQ. The CDR3 sequence is 16 residues long. The germline V and J ends were trimmed by 0 bases and 0 bases, with 9 bases remaining between them. In nucleotides, the CDR3 is TGCGCCAGCAGCTTGGCCTCTAACGCGAACACCGGGGAGCTGTTTTTT. This sequence encodes CASSLASNANTGELFF.

The chain combines TRBV28 with TRBJ2-1, with a tentative D call TRBD1 (6 bases). This CDR3 is 16 amino acids long. Trimming shortened V by 4 bases and J by 7 bases, and 20 bases separated the two germline ends. Germline CDR1 reads MDHEN; CDR2 reads SYDVKM. CDR3 sequence: CASSSWTARAGNEQFF. The CDR3 region has the DNA TGTGCCAGCAGTTCTTGGACAGCTAGGGCAGGTAATGAGCAGTTCTTC.

This clone was recorded only once. This chain joins TRBV19 and TRBJ2-7, with 12 bases identical to TRBD2. The germline V gene has CDR1 LNHDA and CDR2 SQIVND (reference sequence). This CDR3 is 15 amino acids long. With V trimmed by 7 bases and J by 5 bases, 9 bases remained unmatched. Here the CDR3 reads CASMTSGRGSHEQYF. As DNA, the CDR3 is TGTGCCAGTATGACTAGCGGGAGAGGTTCCCACGAGCAGTACTTC.

The J gene is TRBJ2-1, the V gene TRBV27; 11 bases align to TRBD2. Unmatched junction bases numbered 7, after V lost 5 bases and J lost 7 bases. The CDR3 spans 15 residues. CDR1 and CDR2 from the germline V gene are MNHEY and SMNVEV (reference sequence). CDR3 bases: TGTGCCAGCAGTGTCGGGACTAGCGGAAGAAATGAGCAGTTCTTC. It is translated as CASSVGTSGRNEQFF.

The CDR3 reads CASSRGGLGETQYF. CDR3 in DNA: TGTGCCAGCAGCCGAGGGGGACTAGGAGAGACCCAGTACTTC. This chain uses TRBV7-6 with TRBJ2-5; 8 bases map to TRBD2. After removal of 5 bases from V and 4 bases from J, the junction contained 6 bases not matched to a gene. CDR3 size: 14 residues. Germline V CDR1 and CDR2: SGHVS, FNYEAQ. Full variable domain (missing parts from reference TRBV7-6 and TRBJ2-5): GAGVSQSPRYKVTKRGQDVALRCDPISGHVSLYWYRQALGQGPEFLTYFNYEAQQDKSGLPNDRFSAERPEGSISTLTIQRTEQRDSAMYRCASSRGGLGETQYFGPGTRLLVL.

CDR3 bases: TGTGCCAGCAGTTACGGCGGGAGTAGTACCGACGAGCAGTACTTC. Protein sequence: CASSYGGSSTDEQYF. This chain joins TRBV6-5 and TRBJ2-5, with 7 positions matching TRBD2. The J call may be incorrect, as the DNA end agrees better with TRBJ2-7. The germline V gene has CDR1 MNHEY and CDR2 SVGAGI. The CDR3 length is 15 residues.

Written as DNA, the CDR3 is TGTGCCAGCATTACCGATGGAAACACCATATATTTT. Translation gives CASITDGNTIYF. J is TRBJ1-3 and V is TRBV6-1, with D unclear. The CDR3 is 12 amino acids. V lost 7 bases to trimming and J lost 3 bases, with 7 bases between them. Looked up from germline, CDR1 is MNHNS and CDR2 is SASEGT.

This chain links TRBV5-1 with TRBJ2-5; D is ambiguous. The CDR3 runs to 13 residues. Looked up from germline, CDR1 is SGHRS and CDR2 is YFSETQ. Trimming left V 1 base short and J 5 bases short, with 9 bases between. This CDR3 reads CASSLQPQETQYF. CDR3 nucleotide sequence: TGCGCCAGCAGCTTGCAGCCCCAGGAGACCCAGTACTTC.

This clone was seen once. V and J are TRBV15 and TRBJ2-5; TRBD2 is a possible D gene (6 bases). This CDR3 spans 16 amino acids. Trimming left V 2 bases short and J 7 bases short, with 20 bases between. Germline V gene sequence: CDR1 LNHNV, CDR2 YYDKDF (reference sequence). CDR3 coding DNA: TGTGCCACCAGCAGAAGGGAACTAGCCCCGTCCGGGACCCAGTACTTC. Translated, it gives CATSRRELAPSGTQYF. Full variable domain (outside the CDR3, taken from reference TRBV15 and TRBJ2-5): DAMVIQNPRYQVTQFGKPVTLSCSQTLNHNVMYWYQQKSSQAPKLLFHYYDKDFNNEADTPDNFQSRRPNTSFCFLDIRSPGLGDTAMYLCATSRRELAPSGTQYFGPGTRLLVL.

Points on this clone: Compared with germline, one end of the junction differs, possibly owing to a read error. The V gene is TRBV7-9, the J gene TRBJ2-7; tentatively, D is TRBD2 (5 bases). The CDR3 is 13 amino acids. The germline CDR1 and CDR2 sequences are SEHNR and FQNEAQ (reference sequence). The CDR3 bases are TGTGCCAGCAGCTTATACGAGGGCAGCCATCCCCTATTC. Protein: CASSLYEGSHPLF.

The rearrangement uses TRBV30 and TRBJ2-7; perhaps TRBD1 as D (6 bases). V shed 8 bases and J shed 0 bases, with 14 bases lying between them. CDR1 is GTSNPN, CDR2 SVGIG, per germline (reference sequence). The CDR3 is 13 residues long. The CDR3 nucleotides read TGTGCCCTCACGCGACAGGACTCCTACGAGCAGTACTTC. Translation: CALTRQDSYEQYF.

This chain connects TRBV5-4 to TRBJ2-7; no firm D call. This CDR3 contains 11 residues. The V end was cut by 4 bases, the J end by 3 bases, with 5 bases between. Looked up from germline, CDR1 is SGHNT and CDR2 is YYREEE (reference sequence). The CDR3 protein is CASSTNYEQYF. In nucleotides, the CDR3 is TGTGCCAGCAGCACGAACTACGAGCAGTACTTC.

The chain is built from TRBV28 and TRBJ2-7, with D maybe TRBD1 (6 bases). This CDR3 is 14 amino acids long. CDR1 MDHEN and CDR2 SYDVKM come from the germline V gene. Trimming shortened V by 4 bases and J by 3 bases, and 13 bases separated the two germline ends. CDR3 coding DNA: TGTGCCAGCAGTTCAAACAGGGTTTACTACGAGCAGTACTTC. It is translated as CASSSNRVYYEQYF.

The J gene is TRBJ1-5, the V gene TRBV5-1; 9 bases are a match to TRBD1. V lost 4 bases, J lost 5 bases, and 4 bases stayed unmatched. The germline V gene has CDR1 SGHRS and CDR2 YFSETQ. This CDR3 comprises 14 residues. The CDR3 DNA reads TGCGCCAGCAGCCCGGGGACAGGGTATCAGCCCCAGCATTTT. Amino acid sequence: CASSPGTGYQPQHF. Variable domain in full (rest from reference TRBV5-1 and TRBJ1-5): KAGVTQTPRYLIKTRGQQVTLSCSPISGHRSVSWYQQTPGQGLQFLFEYFSETQRNKGNFPGRFSGRQFSNSRSEMNVSTLELGDSALYLCASSPGTGYQPQHFGDGTRLSIL.

This chain links TRBV7-2 with TRBJ1-2; D is perhaps TRBD1 (6 bases). Trimming removed 6 bases from V and 4 bases from J, with 15 bases in between. This CDR3 has 14 amino acids. Looked up from germline, CDR1 is SGHTA and CDR2 is FQGNSA. CDR3 sequence: CASRVPGQGYGYTF. The CDR3 bases are TGTGCCAGCAGAGTACCGGGACAAGGCTATGGCTACACCTTC.

In its sample, this clone was seen a few times. The CDR3 nucleotides read TGCAGCGTTGGGCCAGGGTGGGGGATGAACACTGAAGCTTTCTTT. Its translation is CSVGPGWGMNTEAFF. The rearrangement links TRBV29-1 to TRBJ1-1, with D possibly TRBD1 on 5 matching bases. The CDR3 totals 15 residues. V dropped 4 bases and J dropped 0 bases, with 15 bases sitting between them. Germline-derived CDR1 and CDR2 are SQVTM and ANQGSEA.

This rearrangement joins TRBV10-2 to TRBJ1-2; TRBD1 matches 10 bases. The CDR3 loop spans 13 amino acids. V shed 8 bases, J shed 1 base, and the junction held 1 base outside the gene matches. Germline CDR1 reads WSHSY; CDR2 reads SAAADI. The CDR3 nucleotides are TGCGCCAGCCGGGACAGGGGTAACTATGGCTACACCTTC. Its translation is CASRDRGNYGYTF.

The J gene is TRBJ1-2, the V gene TRBV7-2, with D perhaps matching TRBD1 (5 bases). Trimming stripped 5 bases from V and 2 bases from J, with 18 bases between. Germline V lookup: CDR1 SGHTA, CDR2 FQGNSA. CDR3 length: 16 residues. The CDR3 here is CASSIRPQAGNYGYTF. As DNA, the CDR3 is TGTGCCAGCAGCATAAGGCCCCAGGCAGGGAACTATGGCTACACCTTC. The full variable domain, completed using reference TRBV7-2 and TRBJ1-2, is GAGVSQSPSNKVTEKGKDVELRCDPISGHTALYWYRQSLGQGLEFLIYFQGNSAPDKSGLPSDRFSAERTGGSVSTLTIQRTQQEDSAVYLCASSIRPQAGNYGYTFGSGTRLTVV.

The genes are TRBV13 and TRBJ1-2; D is ambiguous. The CDR3 is made up of 12 amino acids. In germline, CDR1 is PRHDT, CDR2 FYEKMQ (reference sequence). Deletions cut 7 bases from V and 5 bases from J, with 11 bases between. CDR3 DNA sequence: TGTGCCAGCACCGCGCGGCAATATGGCTACACCTTC. Its translation is CASTARQYGYTF. Complete variable domain (other parts from reference TRBV13 and TRBJ1-2): AAGVIQSPRHLIKEKRETATLKCYPIPRHDTVYWYQQGPGQDPQFLISFYEKMQSDKGSIPDRFSAQQFSDYHSELNMSSLELGDSALYFCASTARQYGYTFGSGTRLTVV.

The chain links TRBV18 to TRBJ1-5, with 9 bases matching TRBD1. The germline gives CDR1 KGHSH, CDR2 LQKENI. V lost 6 bases to trimming and J lost 5 bases; unmatched junction nucleotides: 5. The CDR3 covers 14 residues. Here the CDR3 reads CASSRTGDDQPQHF. The CDR3 DNA follows: TGTGCCAGCTCCCGGACAGGGGATGATCAGCCCCAGCATTTT.

The chain uses TRBV18 and TRBJ2-1; no clear D. V lost 6 bases and J lost 4, with 4 bases in between. CDR1 is KGHSH, CDR2 LQKENI, per germline. There are 11 residues in the CDR3. The CDR3 region has the DNA TGTGCCAGCTCGGGGTACAATGAGCAGTTCTTC. It is translated as CASSGYNEQFF.

The rearrangement links TRBV11-3 to TRBJ2-1, with D perhaps matching TRBD1 (5 bases). Deletions cut 0 bases from V and 6 bases from J, with 9 bases between. The CDR3 extends over 14 amino acids. CDR1 is SGHNT, CDR2 YENEEA, per germline. Here the CDR3 reads CASSLEGASNEQFF. The DNA for the CDR3 is TGTGCCAGCAGCTTAGAAGGGGCCTCCAATGAGCAGTTCTTC.

This clone was counted a single time. This sequence joins TRBV15 and TRBJ2-1; 8 bases are a match to TRBD1. Germline V gene lookup returns CDR1 LNHNV and CDR2 YYDKDF (reference sequence). This CDR3 spans 18 amino acids. V was clipped by 2 bases and J by 0 bases; unmatched bases: 9. The CDR3, as DNA: TGTGCCACCAGCAGATATAGGGGACAGGAGAGCTCCTACAATGAGCAGTTCTTC. Translation gives CATSRYRGQESSYNEQFF.

The gene calls are TRBV7-8 and TRBJ2-7; 8 nucleotides match TRBD1. CDR1 and CDR2 from the germline V gene are SGHVS and FQNEAQ. Losses at the gene ends were 3 bases for V and 7 bases for J; bases not matched to a gene: 11. This CDR3 region has 15 residues. For the CDR3, the DNA is TGTGCCAGCAGCTTGGGCAGGGGGCGGATGGGTGAGCAGTACTTC. Translation gives CASSLGRGRMGEQYF.